This TCR beta chain was found in a study of blood T cell repertoires in COVID-19. There are 16 residues in the CDR3. Germline-derived CDR1 and CDR2 are SGHVS and FQNEAQ. V lost 5 bases, J lost 4 bases, and 20 bases lay in between. The assay was immunoSEQ multiplex PCR, and TCRdb's table has in-frame clones only and misses some. Among 250,000 to 400,000 clones, approximately 88% were seen once, and the ten largest hold 1.6%. The genes are TRBV7-8 and TRBJ1-1; tentative D call: TRBD1 (6 bases). The receptor was isolated from a woman aged 25-40 years with COVID-19, enrolled during active disease. What was sequenced was peripheral blood. CDR3 amino acids: CASSLRTVLGSTEAFF. CDR3 DNA sequence: TGTGCCAGCAGCCTGCGGACAGTTCTGGGCAGCACTGAAGCTTTCTTT.